This T cell receptor (beta chain) appears in the sequencing data of a study of blood T cells in healthy people across ages. V was cut by 5 bases and J by 4 bases, with 15 bases left in between. The germline gives CDR1 SGHTA, CDR2 FQGNSA. The CDR3 covers 15 residues. For the second PCR, which ran for about 7 to 11 cycles, a sample-barcoded 5' primer and a J-beta primer mix were used. TCRdb fed the 5' RACE reads into MiXCR, producing one record per CDR3 protein. This table has about 800,000 distinct CDR3 sequences, around 45% appearing once. J is TRBJ1-5 and V is TRBV7-2; no firm D call. Specimen: blood. This sequence was found in a man at least 80 years old in good health. The CDR3 coding sequence is TGTGCCAGCAGCGTGAGGGTTGGGAGTAATCAGCCCCAGCATTTT. It yields the protein CASSVRVGSNQPQHF.